This TCR beta chain was profiled in a study of breast tumors, draining lymph nodes, adjacent tissues. Study-level results: Compared with lymph nodes, tumors were less diverse; compared with nontumor tissue, more.

TCRdb fed the multiplex PCR reads into MiXCR, producing one record per CDR3 protein. This sample has 14,000 or so distinct CDR3 sequences; around 57% occur once, and the top ten carry around 31%. This clonotype was recorded many times. Its antigen is currently unknown. Sequenced sample: tumor-adjacent breast tissue. The TCR was taken from a female donor with breast cancer. Some clones in this sample may be carry-over from other donors' samples.

The CDR3 nucleotides are TGTGCCAGCAGCCGCCGGCCGGGTCCCCAAACCGGGGAGCTGTTTTTT. Its translation is CASSRRPGPQTGELFF. V is TRBV4-2 and J is TRBJ2-2; unclear D gene. Between the trimmed V and J ends, which lost 4 bases and 5 bases, there was a span of 17 bases. In germline, CDR1 is LGHNA, CDR2 YNFKEQ. CDR3 size: 16 residues.